This T cell receptor (beta chain) was recorded in a study of shared clonotypes between healthy human individuals (dated by TCRdb to between 2020 and 2021). Broadly, across the study: The cohort included three men and a couple of women between 18 and 49 years of age. Different laboratories and diverse techniques were used to prepare libraries and sequence TCR repertoires, to increase sequencing depth and limit assay-specific biases. Between about 0.94 and 8.9 billion PBMCs per donor were obtained by leukapheresis. The study deeply sequenced blood TCR repertoires of about five healthy adults to estimate repertoire size and the extent of clonotype sharing between individuals. For each donor, CD4 naive and CD4 memory were each run on three plates, CD8 naive on two plates, and CD8 memory on one plate. The full study reports these points: Compared with non-shared clonotypes, the clonotypes found in all four sorted-subset donors had higher generation probabilities. The genetic and exposure-history diversity represented was limited by the small number of donors. Naive subsets generally had larger estimated clonotype richness than memory subsets. Only blood was sampled, and tissue TCR repertoires likely differ from those in blood. When a few donors were compared, the shared fraction of clonotypes was around 5.1% for naive CD4, 3% to 4% for naive CD8, about 2.5% for memory CD4, and 0.35% to 0.4% for memory CD8. Rarefaction of sorted-subset datasets indicated incomplete sequencing despite the large sequencing depth. Pairwise subsampling indicated that sequencing depth was expected to affect the degree of clonotype sharing among donors.

About this clone: Its binding antigen is unknown. Qualities for individual bases were not recorded, and no much larger clone is one base off.

Reading the germline V gene gives CDR1 SGHAT and CDR2 FQNNGV. The CDR3 runs 17 residues from the cysteine to the phenylalanine. The entry retains the CDR3 DNA only, 51 bases that are in frame from base 1. V is pared back by 1 base and J by 0 bases, with 13 bases lying between the germline termini. CD8 naive samples were CD45RO-negative cells positively selected for CCR7, giving a CD45RA+CCR7+ population that excluded TemRA cells. Healthy HIV-negative adults with no recently reported acute infections or vaccinations were included as donors. Every donor was a Caucasian adult living in Nashville, Tennessee, USA. After blood collection by leukapheresis, PBMCs were isolated using Ficoll-Histopaque density gradient centrifugation and then cryopreserved in the vapor phase of liquid nitrogen. Analytical flow cytometry was used to check the purity and quantity of each magnetically sorted T cell population. Genomic DNA was isolated from each sorted fraction and quantified by UV absorbance on a Nanodrop 2000c.

Using the deep immunoSEQ assay, TCR CDR3 regions were amplified from genomic DNA by multiplex PCR. Extracted genomic DNA from each cell subset was spread evenly across all wells of several immunoSEQ 96-well plates, with each plate serving as a replicate. For sorted subsets, about 0.2 ug genomic DNA, equal to some 30,000 T cell genomes, was loaded into each replicate PCR. The purified libraries were quantified using a Qubit 3.0 fluorometer, sized with a Bioanalyzer 2100, and then quantified again using the KAPA Library Quantification kit. Every immunoSEQ 96-well plate was sequenced on a separate single-read 150-cycle Illumina NextSeq 550 flow cell. The paper's processing steps were these. Because the immunoSEQ output held only junctional sequences and lacked quality scores, the filtering could not match the filtering applied to full-length reads. Sequences were annotated with PyIR, a Python wrapper for IgBLAST v1.9, using IMGT germline references to assign V/J genes and CDR3. Reads were removed for weak V/J assignments (E-value above 1e-6), missing CDR3, stop codons, out-of-frame junctions, or ambiguous translated residues. V3J clonotypes were defined as sequences sharing an identical inferred V gene, J gene, and CDR3 amino acid sequence. The percentage overlap between two repertoires was calculated by dividing the number of shared unique clonotypes by the size of the smaller repertoire. Three approaches were used to assess repertoire richness: RTK rarefaction, the Chao1 estimator, and Recon v2.1 estimates of unobserved clonotypes. Generation probabilities for all TCRbeta clonotypes obtained by the gDNA method from a handful of donors were computed using OLGA. As stored in TCRdb, this immuneACCESS dataset retains in-frame rearrangements with V and J assigned. A fraction of the clones does not appear; measured against another copy, unresolved V genes explain less than half of the discrepancy, and the remainder lacks a known reason. V and J calls and clone size are those listed in that table; D and trimming were worked out from the DNA. This sample gives around 1.9 million clones in total; 90% to 95% of them show up just once. The top ten constitute 1.5% to 2% of the sample.

The rearrangement joined TRBV11-2 to TRBJ2-1; there is no confident call for the D gene. Sequences were obtained from naive CD8+ T cells from PBMCs. The cell subset or site tag for this specimen amounts to: CD45RA+CCR7+. This receptor was obtained from a man aged 18-30 years in good health. Some clones in this sample may be carry-over from other donors' samples. The CDR3 amino acid sequence is: CASSLVNVRSSYNEQFF. The DNA is as follows: TGTGCCAGCAGCTTAGTCAACGTACGGAGCTCCTACAATGAGCAGTTCTTC. Supplemented by the reference TRBV11-2 and TRBJ2-1 proteins around the CDR3, the complete variable domain is EAGVAQSPRYKIIEKRQSVAFWCNPISGHATLYWYQQILGQGPKLLIQFQNNGVVDDSQLPKDRFSAERLKGVDSTLKIQPAKLEDSAVYLCASSLVNVRSSYNEQFFGPGTRLTVL.